These T cell receptor beta chains were read from a single sample in a study of blood T cell repertoires in COVID-19. Produced via immunoSEQ multiplex PCR; TCRdb's table is partial and in-frame only. The sample yields fewer than 250,000 clones, roughly nine tenths seen once. The material sequenced was peripheral blood. The receptor set was obtained from a woman in her sixties or seventies who had recovered from COVID-19. CDR3s include the opening cysteine and the closing phenylalanine or tryptophan. A D gene is named only where the DNA matches it firmly. Clone size appears in some rows only: once, few, many, or a class for an expanded clone.

j_call: TRBJ1-5
v_call: TRBV7-2
d_call: TRBD1
clone_size: NA
cdr3_aa: CASSNSDRGRGNQPQHF
cdr3_nt: TGTGCCAGCAGCAACTCGGACAGGGGGAGAGGCAATCAGCCCCAGCATTTT

j_call: TRBJ2-3
v_call: TRBV29-1
d_call: TRBD2
clone_size: NA
cdr3_aa: CSVEKRGADTQYF
cdr3_nt: TGCAGCGTTGAAAAGCGGGGGGCGGATACGCAGTATTTT

j_call: TRBJ2-3
v_call: TRBV3-1/TRBV3-2
d_call: TRBD2
clone_size: NA
cdr3_aa: CASSFGGGSNTDTQYF
cdr3_nt: TGTGCCAGCAGCTTCGGCGGGGGGTCGAACACAGATACGCAGTATTTT

j_call: TRBJ2-3
v_call: TRBV5-1
d_call: TRBD1
clone_size: NA
cdr3_aa: CASSPRTGRDTQYF
cdr3_nt: TGCGCCAGCAGCCCCCGGACAGGGAGAGATACGCAGTATTTT

j_call: TRBJ1-4
v_call: TRBV5-4
d_call: TRBD1
clone_size: NA
cdr3_aa: CASRSTGSNEKLFF
cdr3_nt: TGTGCCAGCAGATCGACAGGGTCTAATGAAAAACTGTTTTTT

j_call: TRBJ1-2
v_call: TRBV6-5
d_call: TRBD1
clone_size: NA
cdr3_aa: CASSGLWTGDEGYTF
cdr3_nt: TGTGCCAGCAGCGGATTATGGACAGGGGATGAGGGCTACACCTTC

j_call: TRBJ1-5
v_call: TRBV28
d_call: NA
clone_size: NA
cdr3_aa: CASSLVIRVDIRNQPQHF
cdr3_nt: TGTGCCAGCAGTTTAGTTATTAGGGTGGACATCCGCAATCAGCCCCAGCATTTT

j_call: TRBJ2-7
v_call: TRBV4-1
d_call: NA
clone_size: NA
cdr3_aa: CASSQDLAGTTAVYEQYF
cdr3_nt: TGCGCCAGCAGCCAAGATTTGGCGGGGACCACAGCCGTCTACGAGCAGTACTTC

j_call: TRBJ1-1
v_call: TRBV19
d_call: NA
clone_size: NA
cdr3_aa: CASRGGGTEAFF
cdr3_nt: TGTGCCAGTAGGGGGGGAGGTACTGAAGCTTTCTTT

j_call: TRBJ1-1
v_call: TRBV12-3/TRBV12-4
d_call: TRBD1
clone_size: few
cdr3_aa: CASGTGWAFF
cdr3_nt: TGTGCCAGCGGGACAGGGTGGGCTTTCTTT

j_call: TRBJ2-1
v_call: TRBV9
d_call: TRBD1
clone_size: NA
cdr3_aa: CASSRRDSYSYNEQFF
cdr3_nt: TGTGCCAGCAGCAGAAGGGACAGCTACTCCTACAATGAGCAGTTCTTC

j_call: TRBJ1-1
v_call: TRBV10-3
d_call: TRBD1
clone_size: NA
cdr3_aa: CAIAWGTGMNTEAFF
cdr3_nt: TGTGCCATCGCGTGGGGGACAGGGATGAACACTGAAGCTTTCTTT

j_call: TRBJ1-1
v_call: TRBV18
d_call: TRBD1
clone_size: NA
cdr3_aa: CASSPIWDRGTEAFF
cdr3_nt: TGTGCCAGCTCACCTATCTGGGACAGGGGGACTGAAGCTTTCTTT

j_call: TRBJ1-4
v_call: TRBV28
d_call: NA
clone_size: once
cdr3_aa: CASSSPHIYEKLFF
cdr3_nt: TGTGCCAGCAGTTCCCCCCACATTTATGAAAAACTGTTTTTT